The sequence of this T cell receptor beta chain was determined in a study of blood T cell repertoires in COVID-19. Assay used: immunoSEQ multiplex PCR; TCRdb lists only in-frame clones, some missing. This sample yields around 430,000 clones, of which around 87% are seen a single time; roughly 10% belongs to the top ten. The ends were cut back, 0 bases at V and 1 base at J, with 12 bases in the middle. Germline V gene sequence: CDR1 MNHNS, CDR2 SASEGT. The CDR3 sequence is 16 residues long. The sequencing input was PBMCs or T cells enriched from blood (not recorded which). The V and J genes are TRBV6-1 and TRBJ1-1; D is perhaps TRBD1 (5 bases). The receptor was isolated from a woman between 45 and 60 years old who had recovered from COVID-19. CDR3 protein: CASSEAWGRKNTEAFF. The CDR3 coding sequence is TGTGCCAGCAGTGAAGCTTGGGGGAGGAAGAACACTGAAGCTTTCTTT.